The next 8 T cell receptor beta chains were all read from a single sample in a study of vaccination effects on CD4 cells after COVID-19 (dated by TCRdb to 2022 to 2024). The ViraFEST assay stimulated PBMC with viral peptide pools and then used TCR sequencing to identify antigen-specific CD4+ T cell clonotypes by expansion. After more than nine days of culture, CD4+ T cells were isolated with the EasySep CD4+ T cell isolation kit. Each participant received two doses of an mRNA SARS-CoV-2 vaccine, either BNT162b2 or mRNA-1273. These TCRs are of unknown antigen specificity. The library relied on the immunoSEQ multiplex PCR assay. The source is immuneACCESS, and TCRdb retained only in-frame sequences with V and J called. Part of the clones is not carried over; for the studies checked, unresolved V genes explain less than half of this, and the remainder is unexplained. This sample lists about 29,000 clones; around 74% were detected once. Of the sample, roughly 15% falls within the top ten clones.

The starting material was CD4+ T cells from PBMCs cultured with HCoV-OC43 spike peptides, obtained after COVID-19 vaccination. The label giving this sample's cell subset or site can be read as: HCoV-OC43 spike overlapping peptide pool stimulation. Receptor source: a human donor who received a COVID-19 vaccine.

The count of this clone is one. The chain carries TRBV9 and TRBJ2-3, with D possibly being TRBD2 (6 bases). This CDR3 is 16 amino acids long. The germline V gene has CDR1 SGDLS and CDR2 YYNGEE. Trimming cost V 3 bases and J 0 bases, with 14 bases left between them. CDR3 DNA: TGTGCCAGCAGCGGACCCGGGACTCGAAGCACAGATACGCAGTATTTT. This translates into CASSGPGTRSTDTQYF. The full variable domain, with the rest looked up from reference TRBV9 and TRBJ2-3, is DSGVTQTPKHLITATGQRVTLRCSPRSGDLSVYWYQQSLDQGLQFLIQYYNGEERAKGNILERFSAQQFPDLHSELNLSSLELGDSALYFCASSGPGTRSTDTQYFGPGTRLTVL.

The chain recombines TRBV27 with TRBJ2-5; 9 bases map to TRBD2. This CDR3 is 17 amino acids long. In germline, CDR1 is MNHEY, CDR2 SMNVEV (reference sequence). V lost 4 bases and J lost 2; bases outside the gene matches: 11. CDR3 sequence: CASSSRWVAGVQETQYF. CDR3 DNA sequence: TGTGCCAGCAGTTCCCGGTGGGTAGCGGGGGTGCAAGAGACCCAGTACTTC.

The sample holds a few counts of this clone. V is TRBV5-1 and J is TRBJ2-5; 10 bases match TRBD1. V trimming: 4 bases; J trimming: 2 bases; junction bases outside the gene matches: 2. Germline V gene sequence: CDR1 SGHRS, CDR2 YFSETQ. The CDR3 covers 14 residues. The CDR3 protein is CASSPGQGQETQYF. The DNA for the CDR3 is TGCGCCAGCAGCCCGGGACAGGGGCAAGAGACCCAGTACTTC.

The chain has TRBV9 and TRBJ1-5, with 11 bases aligning to TRBD1. There are 15 residues in the CDR3. Germline CDR1 SGDLS, CDR2 YYNGEE. V was pared by 4 bases and J by 6 bases, with 6 bases of the junction left unmatched. CDR3 coding DNA: TGTGCCAGCAGCCCCGGACAGGGGGCGGGTCAGCCCCAGCATTTT. Translation gives CASSPGQGAGQPQHF.

This clone was found a few times. This rearrangement joins TRBV12-3 or TRBV12-4 to TRBJ1-2; the D is unclear. V lost 3 bases to trimming and J lost 8 bases, with 13 bases between them. This CDR3 region has 13 residues. The CDR3 bases are TGTGCCAGCAGTTTTGGACGGACGGTCGGCTACACCTTC. This gives the protein CASSFGRTVGYTF.

The chain couples TRBV6-5 to TRBJ2-1; TRBD1 aligns across 11 bases. This CDR3 spans 14 amino acids. The V gene's germline CDR1 is MNHEY and CDR2 SVGAGI. The ends lost 7 bases at V and 4 bases at J; junction bases unmatched: 3. As DNA, the CDR3 is TGTGCCAGCAAGGGGGACAGGGGGTACAATGAGCAGTTCTTC. Its translation: CASKGDRGYNEQFF.

The V call is TRBV29-1, the J call TRBJ2-2, with 8 bases that match TRBD1. Trimming removed 5 bases from V and 0 bases from J; junction bases left unmatched: 5. This CDR3 spans 15 amino acids. Germline assignment: CDR1 SQVTM and CDR2 ANQGSEA. The CDR3 bases are TGCAGCGTTCGCGGACAGGGTACGAACACCGGGGAGCTGTTTTTT. It yields the protein CSVRGQGTNTGELFF.

This clone was recorded a few times. At the DNA level, this CDR3 is encoded by other sequences in the same sample as well. The rearrangement links TRBV6-6 to TRBJ2-1; tentative D call: TRBD2 (6 bases). Trimming pared 2 bases from V and 1 base from J, leaving 9 bases between. The germline CDR1 and CDR2 sequences are MNHNY and SVGAGI (reference sequence). CDR3 length: 15 residues. CDR3 in amino acids: CASSYEAGSYNEQFF. In nucleotides, the CDR3 is TGTGCCAGCAGTTACGAGGCGGGGTCCTACAATGAGCAGTTCTTC.